This entry features one TCR beta chain sequence. Its antigen is unknown. The sample comes from a study of cytomegalovirus exposure and HLA in healthy donors. Study results and caveats: Usually a TCR sequence was rare, but some public TCRs were found in many donors. Reported results showed that the classifier diagnosed cytomegalovirus status with high specificity and sensitivity. A list of approximately 160 TCR beta chains associated with cytomegalovirus was given. CMV antigen specificity was confirmed in vitro for a few CMV-associated chains.

This table comes from immunoSEQ multiplex PCR, and its TCRdb copy is limited to in-frame clones, with some not included. The repertoire holds more than 300,000 clones, with 70% to 90% as singletons. V was shortened by 5 bases and J by 1 base, with 11 bases between the two germline ends. CDR3 length: 14 amino acids. Germline V gene lookup returns CDR1 PRHDT and CDR2 FYEKMQ (reference sequence). The chain combines TRBV13 with TRBJ1-1; D gene ambiguous. Sequenced input: PBMCs. This TCR came from a woman aged 18 to 35 in good health and CMV-seronegative. The CDR3 loop reads CASSPQSPNTEAFF. CDR3 in DNA: TGTGCCAGCAGCCCACAGTCGCCGAACACTGAAGCTTTCTTT.